These 5 T cell receptor beta chains came from one sample sequenced in a study of PD-1 blockade in mismatch repair-deficient tumors. Here immunoSEQ multiplex PCR was the method, and the copy in TCRdb shows in-frame clones only, minus some. The sample shows tens of thousands of clones, roughly 83% of them seen only once. This specimen consisted of PBMCs, obtained 38 to 40 weeks after starting pembrolizumab. All receptors derive from an adult with mismatch repair-deficient cancer.

The chain is built from TRBV5-1 and TRBJ2-7, with D possibly being TRBD2 (5 bases). In germline, CDR1 is SGHRS, CDR2 YFSETQ. This CDR3 is built from 14 residues. Trimming left V 0 bases short and J 0 bases short, with 7 bases between. The CDR3: CASSLVDYSYEQYF. CDR3 DNA: TGCGCCAGCAGCTTGGTCGACTACTCCTACGAGCAGTACTTC.

This clone has more than one count but fewer than ten. V and J are TRBV15 and TRBJ2-7; possible D gene TRBD2, 5 bases. The CDR3 spans 13 residues. The germline V gene has CDR1 LNHNV and CDR2 YYDKDF (reference sequence). V was pared by 5 bases and J by 4 bases, with 12 bases between. The CDR3 reads CATSRSSGYEQYF. The CDR3, as DNA: TGTGCCACCAGCCGGTCTTCGGGGTACGAGCAGTACTTC.

This clone has only a few counts. This chain connects TRBV27 to TRBJ2-7; no reliable D call. V shed 3 bases and J shed 4 bases, with 10 bases lying between them. CDR1 is MNHEY and CDR2 is SMNVEV in the germline V gene (reference sequence). CDR3 size: 13 residues. The DNA of the CDR3 is TGTGCCAGCAGTTTGAACAGCTTTTACGAGCAGTACTTC. It codes for CASSLNSFYEQYF.

The sample holds a few counts of this clone. The rearrangement joins TRBV5-4 to TRBJ2-5; D is possibly TRBD1 (6 bases). There are 15 residues in the CDR3. V was clipped by 2 bases and J by 7 bases, with 18 bases between them. The V gene's germline CDR1 is SGHNT and CDR2 YYREEE (reference sequence). The CDR3, as DNA: TGTGCCAGCAGCTTAGGGGGAACCGAAAAGGGGACCCAGTACTTC. Amino acid sequence: CASSLGGTEKGTQYF.

V and J are TRBV7-9 and TRBJ2-7, with 7 bases identical to TRBD2. Trimming took 5 bases from V and 6 from J; bases not matched to a gene: 4. Germline assignment: CDR1 SEHNR and CDR2 FQNEAQ (reference sequence). This CDR3 comprises 12 residues. CDR3 region: CASSRLASEQYF. The CDR3 coding sequence is TGTGCCAGCAGCCGACTAGCCAGCGAGCAGTACTTC.